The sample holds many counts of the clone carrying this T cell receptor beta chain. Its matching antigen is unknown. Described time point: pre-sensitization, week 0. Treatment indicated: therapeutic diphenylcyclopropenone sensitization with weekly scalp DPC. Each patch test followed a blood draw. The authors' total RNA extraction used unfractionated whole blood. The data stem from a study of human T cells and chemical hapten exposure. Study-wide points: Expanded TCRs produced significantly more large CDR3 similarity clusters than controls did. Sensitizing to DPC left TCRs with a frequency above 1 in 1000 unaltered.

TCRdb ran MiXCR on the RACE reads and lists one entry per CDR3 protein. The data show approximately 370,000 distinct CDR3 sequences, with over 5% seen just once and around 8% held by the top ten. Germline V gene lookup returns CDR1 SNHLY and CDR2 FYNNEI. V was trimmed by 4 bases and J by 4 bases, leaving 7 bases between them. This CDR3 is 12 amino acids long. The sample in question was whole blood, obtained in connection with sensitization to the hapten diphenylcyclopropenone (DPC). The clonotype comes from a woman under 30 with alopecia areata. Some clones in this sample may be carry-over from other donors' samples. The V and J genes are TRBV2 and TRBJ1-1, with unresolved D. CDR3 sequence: CASSAGGTEAFF. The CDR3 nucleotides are TGTGCCAGCAGTGCGGGAGGCACTGAAGCTTTCTTT. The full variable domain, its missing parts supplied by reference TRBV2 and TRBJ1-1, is EPEVTQTPSHQVTQMGQEVILRCVPISNHLYFYWYRQILGQKVEFLVSFYNNEISEKSEIFDDQFSVERPDGSNFTLKIRSTKLEDSAMYFCASSAGGTEAFFGQGTRLTVV.